The rows below give T cell receptor beta chains drawn from one sample of a study of beta chain features in type 1 diabetes. Assay: immunoSEQ multiplex PCR; the TCRdb copy retains only in-frame clones and omits some. The sample has thousands of clones; 75% to 85% are singletons. Sequenced material: Tregs from blood. These receptors all come from a woman between 18 and 29 years old in good health. The conserved cysteine and the conserved F or W are not part of the CDR3 here. Size tells how often a clone was seen (once, few, many) or the class of an expanded clone, and some rows leave it out.

v_call: TRBV2; clone_size: once; j_call: TRBJ2-3; cdr3_aa: ATRMGGPRSDTQY
v_call: TRBV19; clone_size: -; j_call: TRBJ1-3; cdr3_aa: ASSSGGLSGNTIY
v_call: TRBV7-9; clone_size: -; j_call: TRBJ1-3; cdr3_aa: ASSSLPGSGNTIY
v_call: TRBV10-2; clone_size: -; j_call: TRBJ2-1; cdr3_aa: ASSGRSLAGEGNEQF
v_call: TRBV7-2; clone_size: -; j_call: TRBJ2-5; cdr3_aa: ASSTPGGLRGRAQY
v_call: TRBV7-9; clone_size: -; j_call: TRBJ1-5; cdr3_aa: ASSSPAQPQH
v_call: TRBV11-2; clone_size: -; j_call: TRBJ1-1; cdr3_aa: ASSLESQGGSKNTEAF
v_call: TRBV7-9; clone_size: -; j_call: TRBJ1-5; cdr3_aa: ASSYTGDGQPQH
v_call: TRBV6-5; clone_size: -; j_call: TRBJ2-7; cdr3_aa: ASSYAAGEQY
v_call: TRBV18; clone_size: -; j_call: TRBJ1-1; cdr3_aa: ASSPQGDTEAF
v_call: TRBV7-9; clone_size: -; j_call: TRBJ2-1; cdr3_aa: ASSLGGSLYNEQF
v_call: TRBV2; clone_size: -; j_call: -; cdr3_aa: ASSLGGGHTYEQY
v_call: TRBV5-1; clone_size: -; j_call: TRBJ2-3; cdr3_aa: ASSLGGADTQY
v_call: TRBV5-1; clone_size: -; j_call: TRBJ2-1; cdr3_aa: ASSLVGGRGDEQF
v_call: TRBV7-9; clone_size: few; j_call: TRBJ2-3; cdr3_aa: ASSLTGAPADTQY
v_call: TRBV5-1; clone_size: few; j_call: TRBJ2-7; cdr3_aa: ASSLRLAGGSEQY
v_call: TRBV18; clone_size: few; j_call: TRBJ1-2; cdr3_aa: ASSPETGPDGYT
v_call: TRBV6-5; clone_size: few; j_call: TRBJ2-1; cdr3_aa: ASSKQGYNEQF